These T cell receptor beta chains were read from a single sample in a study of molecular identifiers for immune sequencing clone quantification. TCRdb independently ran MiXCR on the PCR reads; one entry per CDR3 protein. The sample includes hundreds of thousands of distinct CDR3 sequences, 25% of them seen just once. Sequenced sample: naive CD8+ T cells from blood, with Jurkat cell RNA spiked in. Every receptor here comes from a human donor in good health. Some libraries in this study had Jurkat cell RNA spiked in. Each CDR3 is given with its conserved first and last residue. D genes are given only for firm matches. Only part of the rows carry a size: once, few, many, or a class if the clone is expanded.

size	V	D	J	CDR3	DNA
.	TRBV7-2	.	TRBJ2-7	CASSLSGTDSYEQYF	TGTGCCAGCAGCTTATCGGGTACGGACTCCTACGAGCAGTACTTC
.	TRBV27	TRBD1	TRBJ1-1	CASVTGGEAFF	TGTGCCAGCGTCACAGGGGGTGAAGCTTTCTTT
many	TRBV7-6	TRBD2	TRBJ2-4	CASSVGTSGSVEDIQYF	TGTGCCAGCAGTGTCGGGACTAGCGGGAGTGTGGAGGACATTCAGTACTTC
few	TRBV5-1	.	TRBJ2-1	CASSLYTDEQFF	TGCGCCAGCAGCTTGTACACTGACGAGCAGTTCTTC
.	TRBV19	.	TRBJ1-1	CASSTGADLNTEAFF	TGTGCCAGTAGTACAGGGGCAGACTTAAACACTGAAGCTTTCTTT
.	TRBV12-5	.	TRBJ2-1	CASGSQGLSSYNEQFF	TGTGCTAGTGGTTCTCAGGGGCTATCCTCCTACAATGAGCAGTTCTTC
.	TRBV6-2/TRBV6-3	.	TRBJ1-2	CASSYVDGMDYGYTF	TGTGCCAGCAGTTACGTCGACGGGATGGACTATGGCTACACCTTC
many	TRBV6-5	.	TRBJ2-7	CASSYVWGDEQYF	TGTGCCAGCAGTTACGTCTGGGGAGACGAGCAGTACTTC
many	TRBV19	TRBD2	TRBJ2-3	CASSRWEREMGDTQYF	TGTGCCAGTAGCCGCTGGGAGCGGGAGATGGGAGATACGCAGTATTTT
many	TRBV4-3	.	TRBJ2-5	CASSQDRFSAAQETQYF	TGCGCCAGCAGCCAAGATCGTTTTTCAGCAGCACAAGAGACCCAGTACTTC
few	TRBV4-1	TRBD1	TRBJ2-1	CASSQVGTGDHNEQFF	TGCGCCAGCAGCCAAGTAGGGACAGGGGACCACAATGAGCAGTTCTTC
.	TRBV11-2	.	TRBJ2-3	CASSLYAGQSADTQYF	TGTGCCAGCAGCTTATATGCGGGCCAGTCAGCAGATACGCAGTATTTT
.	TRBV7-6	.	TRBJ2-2	CASSFFPEDTGELFF	TGTGCCAGCAGCTTCTTTCCTGAGGACACCGGGGAGCTGTTTTTT
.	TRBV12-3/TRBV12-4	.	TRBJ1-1	CASSLSDTLPNTEAFF	TGTGCCAGCAGTTTATCGGACACCCTACCGAACACTGAAGCTTTCTTT
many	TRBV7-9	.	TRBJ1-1	CASSLPGIMNTEAFF	TGTGCCAGCAGCTTGCCAGGAATAATGAACACTGAAGCTTTCTTT
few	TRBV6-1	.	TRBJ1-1	CASSTYTEAFF	TGTGCCAGCAGTACGTACACTGAAGCTTTCTTT
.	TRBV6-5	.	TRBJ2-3	CASSNTPTLVFPTDTQYF	TGTGCCAGCAGTAACACCCCGACACTAGTTTTCCCCACAGATACGCAGTATTTT
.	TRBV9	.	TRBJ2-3	CASSVEGTEWDTQYF	TGTGCCAGCAGCGTCGAGGGGACGGAGTGGGATACGCAGTATTTT
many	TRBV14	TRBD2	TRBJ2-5	CASSQDPLAWETQYF	TGTGCCAGCAGCCAAGATCCACTAGCGTGGGAGACCCAGTACTTC
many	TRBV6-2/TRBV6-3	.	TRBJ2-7	CASSSPGFPQYF	TGTGCCAGCAGTTCTCCCGGATTCCCGCAGTACTTC
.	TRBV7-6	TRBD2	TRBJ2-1	CASSSPSGIVSEQFF	TGTGCCAGCAGCAGCCCTAGCGGTATTGTTAGTGAGCAGTTCTTC
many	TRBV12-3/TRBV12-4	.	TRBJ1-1	CASSFGDTNTEAFF	TGTGCCAGCAGTTTTGGGGACACGAACACTGAAGCTTTCTTT
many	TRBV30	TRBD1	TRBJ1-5	CAWSVGQGNQPQHF	TGTGCCTGGAGTGTCGGACAGGGCAATCAGCCCCAGCATTTT
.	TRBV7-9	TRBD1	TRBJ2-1	CASTDQGAEDEQFF	TGTGCCAGCACCGATCAGGGGGCTGAGGATGAGCAGTTCTTC
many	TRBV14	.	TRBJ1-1	CASSQGRLVGAFF	TGTGCCAGCAGCCAAGGCAGGCTGGTCGGAGCTTTCTTT
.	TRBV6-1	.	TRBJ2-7	CATTVVYEQYF	TGTGCCACGACAGTGGTCTACGAGCAGTACTTC
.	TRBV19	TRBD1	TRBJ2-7	CASSLTGDNEQYF	TGTGCCAGTAGCCTGACAGGGGACAACGAGCAGTACTTC
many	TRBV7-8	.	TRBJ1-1	CASSLFSPRQLNTEAFF	TGTGCCAGCAGCTTATTTTCCCCCAGACAGCTAAACACTGAAGCTTTCTTT
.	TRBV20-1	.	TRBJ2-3	CSARPSDQDTQYF	TGCAGTGCTAGGCCGTCTGACCAAGATACGCAGTATTTT
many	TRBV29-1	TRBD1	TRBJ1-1	CSVQGQGVVVEAFF	TGCAGCGTGCAAGGACAGGGAGTAGTGGTTGAAGCTTTCTTT
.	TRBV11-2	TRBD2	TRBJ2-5	CASSLELAVRETQYF	TGTGCCAGCAGCTTAGAACTAGCGGTCCGGGAGACCCAGTACTTC
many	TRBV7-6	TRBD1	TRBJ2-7	CASSSRTGSAYEQYF	TGTGCCAGCAGCTCCAGGACAGGGTCGGCCTACGAGCAGTACTTC